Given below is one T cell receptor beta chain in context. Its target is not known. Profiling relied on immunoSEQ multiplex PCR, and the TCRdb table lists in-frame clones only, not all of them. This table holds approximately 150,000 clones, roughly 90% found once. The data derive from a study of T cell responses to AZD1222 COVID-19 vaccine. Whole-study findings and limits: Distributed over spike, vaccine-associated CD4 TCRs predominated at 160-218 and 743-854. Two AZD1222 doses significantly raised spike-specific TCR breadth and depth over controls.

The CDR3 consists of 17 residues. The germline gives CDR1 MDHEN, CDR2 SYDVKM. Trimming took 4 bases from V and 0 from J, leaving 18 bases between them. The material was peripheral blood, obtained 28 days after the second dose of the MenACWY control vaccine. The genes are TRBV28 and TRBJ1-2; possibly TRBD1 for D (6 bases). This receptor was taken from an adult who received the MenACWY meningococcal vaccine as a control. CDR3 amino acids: CASSSGAGREANYGYTF. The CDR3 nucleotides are TGTGCCAGCAGTTCAGGGGCAGGGAGGGAGGCTAACTATGGCTACACCTTC.